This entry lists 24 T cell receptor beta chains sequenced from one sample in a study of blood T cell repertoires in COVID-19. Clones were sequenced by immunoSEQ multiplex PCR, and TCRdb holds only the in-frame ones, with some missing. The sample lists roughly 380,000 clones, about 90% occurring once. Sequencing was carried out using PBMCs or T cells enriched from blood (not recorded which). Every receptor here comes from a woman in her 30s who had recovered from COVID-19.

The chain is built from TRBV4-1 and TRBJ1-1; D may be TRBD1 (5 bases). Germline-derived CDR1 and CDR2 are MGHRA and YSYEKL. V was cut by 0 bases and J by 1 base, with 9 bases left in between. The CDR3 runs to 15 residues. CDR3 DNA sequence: TGCGCCAGCAGCCAAGAAGGGGCCGGGAACACTGAAGCTTTCTTT. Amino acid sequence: CASSQEGAGNTEAFF.

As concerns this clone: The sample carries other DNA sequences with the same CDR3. CDR3 sequence: CASSATGGNQPQHF. The CDR3 region has the DNA TGCGCCAGCAGCGCGACAGGGGGCAATCAGCCCCAGCATTTT. The chain carries TRBV5-1 and TRBJ1-5, with 8 bases fitting TRBD1. Trimming cost V 4 bases and J 2 bases; bases outside gene matches: 2. The CDR3 is 14 amino acids. CDR1 is SGHRS, CDR2 YFSETQ, per germline.

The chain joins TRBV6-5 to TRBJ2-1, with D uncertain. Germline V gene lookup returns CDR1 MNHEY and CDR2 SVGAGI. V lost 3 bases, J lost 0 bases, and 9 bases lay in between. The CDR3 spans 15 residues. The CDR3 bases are TGTGCCAGCAGTTATCTAGAGAGCTCCTACAATGAGCAGTTCTTC. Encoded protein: CASSYLESSYNEQFF.

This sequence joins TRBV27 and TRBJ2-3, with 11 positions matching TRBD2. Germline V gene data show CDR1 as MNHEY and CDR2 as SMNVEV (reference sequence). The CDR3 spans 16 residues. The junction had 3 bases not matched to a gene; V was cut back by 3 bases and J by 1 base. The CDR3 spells CASSFGTSGRTDTQYF. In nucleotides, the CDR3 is TGTGCCAGCAGTTTTGGGACTAGCGGCCGCACAGATACGCAGTATTTT.

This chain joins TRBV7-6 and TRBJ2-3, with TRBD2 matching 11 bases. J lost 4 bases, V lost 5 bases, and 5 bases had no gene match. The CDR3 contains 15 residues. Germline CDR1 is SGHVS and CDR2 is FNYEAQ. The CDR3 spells CASSHRLAGPDTQYF. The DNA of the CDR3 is TGTGCCAGCAGCCACAGACTAGCGGGGCCAGATACGCAGTATTTT.

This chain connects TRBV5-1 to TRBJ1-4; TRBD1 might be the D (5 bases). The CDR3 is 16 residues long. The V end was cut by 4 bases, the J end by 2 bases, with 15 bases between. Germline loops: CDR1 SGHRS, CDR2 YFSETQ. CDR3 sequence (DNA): TGCGCCAGCAGCCCTGGGGGGGGAGGCACTAATGAAAAACTGTTTTTT. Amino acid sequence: CASSPGGGGTNEKLFF. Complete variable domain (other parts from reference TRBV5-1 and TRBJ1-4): KAGVTQTPRYLIKTRGQQVTLSCSPISGHRSVSWYQQTPGQGLQFLFEYFSETQRNKGNFPGRFSGRQFSNSRSEMNVSTLELGDSALYLCASSPGGGGTNEKLFFGSGTQLSVL.

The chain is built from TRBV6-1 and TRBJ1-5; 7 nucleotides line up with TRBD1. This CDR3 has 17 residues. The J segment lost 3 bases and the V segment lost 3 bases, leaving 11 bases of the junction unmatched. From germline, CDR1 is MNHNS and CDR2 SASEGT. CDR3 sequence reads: CASSDHARGVDNQPQHF. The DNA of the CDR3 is TGTGCCAGCAGTGACCACGCCAGGGGGGTAGACAATCAGCCCCAGCATTTT.

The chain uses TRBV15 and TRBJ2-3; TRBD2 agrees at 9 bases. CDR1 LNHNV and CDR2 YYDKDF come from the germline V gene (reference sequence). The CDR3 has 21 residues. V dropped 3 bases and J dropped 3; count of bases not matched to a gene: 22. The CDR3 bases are TGTGCCACCAGCAGTTCCAGGGGCGGCCGGCTAGCGGGGCTCTATACAGATACGCAGTATTTT. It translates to CATSSSRGGRLAGLYTDTQYF.

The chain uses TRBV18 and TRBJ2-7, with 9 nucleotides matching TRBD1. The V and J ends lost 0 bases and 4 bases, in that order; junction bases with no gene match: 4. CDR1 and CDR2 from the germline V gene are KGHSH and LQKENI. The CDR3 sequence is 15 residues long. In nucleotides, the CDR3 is TGTGCCAGCTCACCACCCGGGACAGGGTTTTACGAGCAGTACTTC. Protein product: CASSPPGTGFYEQYF.

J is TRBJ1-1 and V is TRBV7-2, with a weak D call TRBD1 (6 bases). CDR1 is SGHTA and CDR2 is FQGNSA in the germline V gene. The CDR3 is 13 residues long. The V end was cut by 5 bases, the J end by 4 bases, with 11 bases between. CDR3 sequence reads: CASSPIQGTEAFF. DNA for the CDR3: TGTGCCAGCAGCCCGATACAGGGCACTGAAGCTTTCTTT.

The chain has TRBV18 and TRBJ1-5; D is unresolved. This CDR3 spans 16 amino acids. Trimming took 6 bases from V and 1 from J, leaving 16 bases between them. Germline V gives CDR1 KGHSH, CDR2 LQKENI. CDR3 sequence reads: CASSLSKAESNQPQHF. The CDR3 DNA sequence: TGTGCCAGCTCGCTGAGTAAGGCGGAGAGCAATCAGCCCCAGCATTTT.

The CDR3 spells CASSLVASLSGGYTF. The DNA of the CDR3 is TGTGCCAGCAGCTTAGTGGCCAGCCTCTCGGGTGGCTACACCTTC. This chain uses TRBV7-9 with TRBJ1-2; no clear D gene. Germline values: CDR1 SEHNR, CDR2 FQNEAQ (reference sequence). V shed 1 base and J shed 7 bases, with 16 bases lying between them. CDR3 length: 15 amino acids.

This chain's CDR3 is CASSSGLAGYNEQFF. CDR3 sequence (DNA): TGCGCCAGCAGCTCGGGACTAGCGGGATACAATGAGCAGTTCTTC. The chain uses TRBV5-1 and TRBJ2-1; 13 bases are a match to TRBD2. V gave up 3 bases and J gave up 4 bases; unmatched junction bases: 1. The germline V gene has CDR1 SGHRS and CDR2 YFSETQ. The CDR3 sequence is 15 residues long. Supplemented by reference TRBV5-1 and TRBJ2-1, the full variable domain reads KAGVTQTPRYLIKTRGQQVTLSCSPISGHRSVSWYQQTPGQGLQFLFEYFSETQRNKGNFPGRFSGRQFSNSRSEMNVSTLELGDSALYLCASSSGLAGYNEQFFGPGTRLTVL.

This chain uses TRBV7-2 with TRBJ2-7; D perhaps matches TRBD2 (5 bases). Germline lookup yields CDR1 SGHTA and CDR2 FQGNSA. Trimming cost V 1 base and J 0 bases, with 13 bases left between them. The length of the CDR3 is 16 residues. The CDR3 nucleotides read TGTGCCAGCAGCTTAGGGTTAATGAGGGCCTCCTACGAGCAGTACTTC. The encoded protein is CASSLGLMRASYEQYF. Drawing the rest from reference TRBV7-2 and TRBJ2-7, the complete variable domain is GAGVSQSPSNKVTEKGKDVELRCDPISGHTALYWYRQSLGQGLEFLIYFQGNSAPDKSGLPSDRFSAERTGGSVSTLTIQRTQQEDSAVYLCASSLGLMRASYEQYFGPGTRLTVT.

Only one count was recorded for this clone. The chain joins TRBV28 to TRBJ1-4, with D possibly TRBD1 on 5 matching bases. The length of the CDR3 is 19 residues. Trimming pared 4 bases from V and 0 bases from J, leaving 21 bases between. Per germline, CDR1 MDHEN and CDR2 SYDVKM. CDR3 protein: CASSSHLGGGSATNEKLFF. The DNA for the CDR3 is TGTGCCAGCAGTTCGCACCTTGGGGGGGGGAGCGCAACTAATGAAAAACTGTTTTTT.

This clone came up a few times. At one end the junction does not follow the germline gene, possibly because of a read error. In nucleotides, the CDR3 is TGTGCTAGCAGCTTAGGTACTAGCGGGGCAGAGACCCAGTACTTC. Translating it yields CASSLGTSGAETQYF. The chain has TRBV7-7 and TRBJ2-5; 10 positions match TRBD2. The CDR3 extends over 15 amino acids. CDR1 is SSHAT, CDR2 FNYEAQ, per germline (reference sequence). The complete variable domain, with remaining parts taken from reference TRBV7-7 and TRBJ2-5, reads GAGVSQSPRYKVTKRGQDVTLRCDPISSHATLYWYQQALGQGPEFLTYFNYEAQPDKSGLPSDRFSAERPEGSISTLTIQRTEQRDSAMYRCASSLGTSGAETQYFGPGTRLLVL.

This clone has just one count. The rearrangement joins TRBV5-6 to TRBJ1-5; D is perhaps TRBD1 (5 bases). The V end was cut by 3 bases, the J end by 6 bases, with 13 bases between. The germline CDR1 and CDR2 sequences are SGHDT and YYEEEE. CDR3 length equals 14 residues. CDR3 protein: CASSWGRSSQPQHF. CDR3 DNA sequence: TGTGCCAGCAGCTGGGGCCGGTCCAGTCAGCCCCAGCATTTT.

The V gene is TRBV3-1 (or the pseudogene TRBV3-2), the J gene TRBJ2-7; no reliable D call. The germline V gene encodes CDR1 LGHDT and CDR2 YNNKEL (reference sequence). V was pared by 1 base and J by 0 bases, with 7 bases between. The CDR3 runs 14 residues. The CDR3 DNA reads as TGTGCCAGCAGCCAAGGTACTCTCTCCTACGAGCAGTACTTC. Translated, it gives CASSQGTLSYEQYF.

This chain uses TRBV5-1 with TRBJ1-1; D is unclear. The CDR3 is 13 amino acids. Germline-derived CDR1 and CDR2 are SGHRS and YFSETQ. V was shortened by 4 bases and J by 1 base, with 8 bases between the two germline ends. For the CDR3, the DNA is TGCGCCAGCAGCGCCAACGGGAACACTGAAGCTTTCTTT. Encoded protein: CASSANGNTEAFF.

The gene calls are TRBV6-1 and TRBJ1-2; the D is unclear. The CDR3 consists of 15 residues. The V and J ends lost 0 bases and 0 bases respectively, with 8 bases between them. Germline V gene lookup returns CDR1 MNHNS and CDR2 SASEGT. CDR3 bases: TGTGCCAGCAGTGAAGCGCGAGGTACTAACTATGGCTACACCTTC. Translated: CASSEARGTNYGYTF.

CDR3 coding DNA: TGTGCCAGCAGGGAGCAACCGAACACCGGGGAGCTGTTTTTT. Protein: CASREQPNTGELFF. V and J are TRBV6-4 and TRBJ2-2; D not certain. The length of the CDR3 is 14 residues. Germline V lookup: CDR1 MRHNA, CDR2 SNTAGT. Trimming shortened V by 6 bases and J by 0 bases, and 8 bases separated the two germline ends.

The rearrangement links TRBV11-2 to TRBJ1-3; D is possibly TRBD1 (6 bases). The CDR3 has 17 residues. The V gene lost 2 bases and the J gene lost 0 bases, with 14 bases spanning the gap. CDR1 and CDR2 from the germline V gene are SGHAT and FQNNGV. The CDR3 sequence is CASSLSGQGSSGNTIYF. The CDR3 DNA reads TGTGCCAGCAGCTTATCGGGGCAGGGGTCCTCTGGAAACACCATATATTTT.

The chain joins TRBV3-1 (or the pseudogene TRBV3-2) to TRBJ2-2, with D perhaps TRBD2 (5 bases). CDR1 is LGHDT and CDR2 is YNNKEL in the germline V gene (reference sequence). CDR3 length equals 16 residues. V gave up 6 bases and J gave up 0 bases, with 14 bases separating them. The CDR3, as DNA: TGTGCCAGCAGTCCTATCAAGCGGCCGAACACCGGGGAGCTGTTTTTT. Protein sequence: CASSPIKRPNTGELFF.

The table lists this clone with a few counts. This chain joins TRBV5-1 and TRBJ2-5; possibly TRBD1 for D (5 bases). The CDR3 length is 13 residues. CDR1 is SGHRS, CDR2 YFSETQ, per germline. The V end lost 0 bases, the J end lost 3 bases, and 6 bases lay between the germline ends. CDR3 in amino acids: CASSLVGEETQYF. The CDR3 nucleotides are TGCGCCAGCAGCTTGGTAGGGGAAGAGACCCAGTACTTC.